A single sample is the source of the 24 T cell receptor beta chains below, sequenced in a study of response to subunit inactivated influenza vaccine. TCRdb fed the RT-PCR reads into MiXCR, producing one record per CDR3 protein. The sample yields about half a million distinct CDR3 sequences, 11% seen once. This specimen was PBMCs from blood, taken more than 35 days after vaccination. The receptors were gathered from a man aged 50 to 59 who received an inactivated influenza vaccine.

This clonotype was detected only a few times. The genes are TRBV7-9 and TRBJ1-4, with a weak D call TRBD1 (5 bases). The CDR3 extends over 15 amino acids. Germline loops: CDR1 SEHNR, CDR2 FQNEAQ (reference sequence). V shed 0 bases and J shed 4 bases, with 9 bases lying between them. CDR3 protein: CASSLAGDLNEKLFF. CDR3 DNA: TGTGCCAGCAGCTTAGCGGGGGACCTTAATGAAAAACTGTTTTTT. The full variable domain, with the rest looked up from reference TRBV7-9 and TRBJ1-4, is DTGVSQNPRHKITKRGQNVTFRCDPISEHNRLYWYRQTLGQGPEFLTYFQNEAQLEKSRLLSDRFSAERPKGSFSTLEIQRTEQGDSAMYLCASSLAGDLNEKLFFGSGTQLSVL.

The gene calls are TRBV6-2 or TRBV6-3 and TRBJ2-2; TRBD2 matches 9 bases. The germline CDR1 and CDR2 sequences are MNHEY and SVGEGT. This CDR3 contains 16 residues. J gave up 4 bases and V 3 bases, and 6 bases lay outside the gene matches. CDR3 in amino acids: CASSYYETSGTGELFF. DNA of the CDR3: TGTGCCAGCAGTTATTACGAGACTAGCGGCACCGGGGAGCTGTTTTTT.

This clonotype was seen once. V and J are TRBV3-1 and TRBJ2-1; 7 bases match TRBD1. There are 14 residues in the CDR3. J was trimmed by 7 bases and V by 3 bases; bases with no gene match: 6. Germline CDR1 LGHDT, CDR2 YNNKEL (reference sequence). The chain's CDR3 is CASSQGTASNEQFF. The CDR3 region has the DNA TGTGCCAGCAGCCAGGGGACAGCCTCTAATGAGCAGTTCTTC.

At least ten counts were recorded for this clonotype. The CDR3 reads CSARDEGGTYYEQYF. As DNA, the CDR3 is TGCAGTGCTAGAGATGAGGGAGGGACGTACTACGAGCAGTACTTC. The chain combines TRBV20-1 with TRBJ2-7; TRBD2 matches 7 bases. The CDR3 totals 15 residues. V trimming: 0 bases; J trimming: 3 bases; junction bases outside the gene matches: 8. Germline V CDR1 and CDR2: DFQATT, SNEGSKA (reference sequence).

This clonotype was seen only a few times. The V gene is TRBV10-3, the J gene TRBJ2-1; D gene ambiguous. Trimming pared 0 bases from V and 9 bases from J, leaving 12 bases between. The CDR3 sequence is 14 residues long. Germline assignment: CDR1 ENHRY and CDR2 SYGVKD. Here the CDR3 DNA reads TGTGCCATCAGTGAGTCGATTAGGTCGGGTGAGCAGTTCTTC. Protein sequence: CAISESIRSGEQFF.

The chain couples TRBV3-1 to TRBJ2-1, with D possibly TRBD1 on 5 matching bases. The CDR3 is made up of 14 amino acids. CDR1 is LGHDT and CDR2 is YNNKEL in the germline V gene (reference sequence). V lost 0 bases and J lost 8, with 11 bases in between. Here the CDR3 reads CASSQDGAVDEQFF. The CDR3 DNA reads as TGTGCCAGCAGCCAAGATGGGGCGGTGGATGAGCAGTTCTTC.

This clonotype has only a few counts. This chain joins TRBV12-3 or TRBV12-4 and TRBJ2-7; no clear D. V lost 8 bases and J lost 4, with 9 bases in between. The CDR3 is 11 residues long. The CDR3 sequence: CASGGLYEQYF. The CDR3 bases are TGTGCCAGCGGTGGGTTGTACGAGCAGTACTTC.

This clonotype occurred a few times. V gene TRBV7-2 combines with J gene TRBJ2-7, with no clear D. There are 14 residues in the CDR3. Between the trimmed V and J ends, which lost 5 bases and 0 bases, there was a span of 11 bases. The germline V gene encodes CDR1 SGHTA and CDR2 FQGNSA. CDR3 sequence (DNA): TGTGCCAGCAGCCAGACAAGGAGCTCCTACGAGCAGTACTTC. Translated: CASSQTRSSYEQYF.

The CDR3 region is CSVGDGGNTIYF. CDR3 nucleotides: TGCAGCGTTGGGGACGGGGGAAACACCATATATTTT. The V and J genes are TRBV29-1 and TRBJ1-3; TRBD1 is a possible D gene (5 bases). The CDR3 extends over 12 amino acids. V lost 4 bases and J 4 bases, leaving 8 bases between the germline ends. Germline V lookup: CDR1 SQVTM, CDR2 ANQGSEA.

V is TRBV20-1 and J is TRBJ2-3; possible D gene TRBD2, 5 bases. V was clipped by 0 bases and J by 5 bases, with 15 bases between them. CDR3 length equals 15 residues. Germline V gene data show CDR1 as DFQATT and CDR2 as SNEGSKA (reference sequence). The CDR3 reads CSARDSPGSQDTQYF. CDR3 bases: TGCAGTGCTAGAGATTCGCCGGGGTCCCAAGATACGCAGTATTTT.

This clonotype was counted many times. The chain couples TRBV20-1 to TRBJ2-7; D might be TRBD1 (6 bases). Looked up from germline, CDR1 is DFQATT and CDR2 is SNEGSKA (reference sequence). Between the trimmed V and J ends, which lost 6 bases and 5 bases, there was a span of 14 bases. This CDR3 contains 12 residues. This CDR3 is CSAKQGTHEQYF. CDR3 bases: TGCAGTGCCAAACAGGGTACCCACGAGCAGTACTTC.

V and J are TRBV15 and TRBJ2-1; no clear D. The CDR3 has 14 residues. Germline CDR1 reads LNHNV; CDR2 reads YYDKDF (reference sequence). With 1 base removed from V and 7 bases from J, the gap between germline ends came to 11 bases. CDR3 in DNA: TGTGCCACCAGCAGAGCTTCTAAGACAAATGAGCAGTTCTTC. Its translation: CATSRASKTNEQFF.

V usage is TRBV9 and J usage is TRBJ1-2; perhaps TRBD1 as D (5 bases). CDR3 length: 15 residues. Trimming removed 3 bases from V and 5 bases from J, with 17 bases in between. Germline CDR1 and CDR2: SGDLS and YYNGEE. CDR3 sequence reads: CASSADVARAYGYTF. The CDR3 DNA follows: TGTGCCAGCAGCGCCGACGTCGCCAGGGCTTATGGCTACACCTTC.

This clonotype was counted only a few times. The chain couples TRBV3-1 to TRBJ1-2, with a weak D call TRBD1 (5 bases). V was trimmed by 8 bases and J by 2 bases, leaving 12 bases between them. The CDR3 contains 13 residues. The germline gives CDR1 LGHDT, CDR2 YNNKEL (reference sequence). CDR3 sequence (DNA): TGTGCCAGCTCGAGGGGCGCAAACTATGGCTACACCTTC. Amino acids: CASSRGANYGYTF.

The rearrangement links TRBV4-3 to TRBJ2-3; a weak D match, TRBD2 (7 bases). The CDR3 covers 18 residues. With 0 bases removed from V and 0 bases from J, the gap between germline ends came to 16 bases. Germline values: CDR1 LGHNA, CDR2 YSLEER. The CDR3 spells CASSQDWGGLASTDTQYF. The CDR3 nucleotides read TGCGCCAGCAGCCAAGATTGGGGGGGCTTGGCTAGCACAGATACGCAGTATTTT.

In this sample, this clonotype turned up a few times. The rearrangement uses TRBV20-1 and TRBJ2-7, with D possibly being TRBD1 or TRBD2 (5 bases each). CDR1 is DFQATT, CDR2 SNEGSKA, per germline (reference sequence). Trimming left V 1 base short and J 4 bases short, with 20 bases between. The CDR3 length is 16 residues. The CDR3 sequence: CSARVYMAGSRYEQYF. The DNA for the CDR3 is TGCAGTGCTAGAGTATATATGGCAGGGAGCAGGTACGAGCAGTACTTC.

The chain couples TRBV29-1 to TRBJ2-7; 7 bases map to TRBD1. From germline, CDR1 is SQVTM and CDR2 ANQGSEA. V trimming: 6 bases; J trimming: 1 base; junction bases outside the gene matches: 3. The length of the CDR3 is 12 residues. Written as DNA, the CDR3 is TGCAGCGTCACGGACAGGTCCTACGAGCAGTACTTC. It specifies CSVTDRSYEQYF.

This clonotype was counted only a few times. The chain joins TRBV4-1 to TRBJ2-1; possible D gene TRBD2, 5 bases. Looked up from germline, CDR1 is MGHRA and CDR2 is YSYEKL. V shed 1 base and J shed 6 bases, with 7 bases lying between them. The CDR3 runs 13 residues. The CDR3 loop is CASSQALVNEQFF. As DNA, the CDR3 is TGCGCCAGCAGCCAAGCACTAGTCAATGAGCAGTTCTTC.

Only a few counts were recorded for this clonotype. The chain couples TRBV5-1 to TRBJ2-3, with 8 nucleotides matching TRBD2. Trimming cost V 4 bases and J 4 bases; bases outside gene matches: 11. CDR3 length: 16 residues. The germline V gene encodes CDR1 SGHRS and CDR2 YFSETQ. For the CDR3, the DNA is TGCGCCAGCAGCGGACGAGCGGGAGATATAGCAGATACGCAGTATTTT. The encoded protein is CASSGRAGDIADTQYF.

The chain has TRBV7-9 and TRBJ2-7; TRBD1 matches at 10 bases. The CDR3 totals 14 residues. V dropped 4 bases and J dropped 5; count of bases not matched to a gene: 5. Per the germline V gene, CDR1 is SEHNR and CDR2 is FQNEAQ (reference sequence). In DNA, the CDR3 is TGTGCCAGCAGCTGGGACAGGGGAACTCACGAGCAGTACTTC. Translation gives CASSWDRGTHEQYF.

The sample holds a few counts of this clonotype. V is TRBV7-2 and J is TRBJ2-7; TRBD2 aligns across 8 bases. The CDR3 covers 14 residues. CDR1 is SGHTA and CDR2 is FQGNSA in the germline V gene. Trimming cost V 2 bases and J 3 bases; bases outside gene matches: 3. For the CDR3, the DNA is TGTGCCAGCAGCTTATTAGCGGGGCTCTACGAGCAGTACTTC. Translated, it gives CASSLLAGLYEQYF.

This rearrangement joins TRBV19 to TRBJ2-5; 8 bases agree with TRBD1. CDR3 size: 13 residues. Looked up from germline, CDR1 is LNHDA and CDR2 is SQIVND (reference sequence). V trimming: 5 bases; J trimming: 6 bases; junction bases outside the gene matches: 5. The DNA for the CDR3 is TGTGCCAGTAGTGTTGACAGGGGTCAGACCCAGTACTTC. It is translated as CASSVDRGQTQYF.

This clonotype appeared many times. CDR3 sequence: CASSKRAGGNYEQYF. The CDR3 DNA sequence: TGTGCCAGCTCCAAAAGAGCGGGAGGAAACTACGAGCAGTACTTC. V is TRBV6-1 and J is TRBJ2-7, with 9 nucleotides matching TRBD2. After removal of 8 bases from V and 3 bases from J, the junction contained 11 bases not matched to a gene. From germline, CDR1 is MNHNS and CDR2 SASEGT. This CDR3 is built from 15 residues.

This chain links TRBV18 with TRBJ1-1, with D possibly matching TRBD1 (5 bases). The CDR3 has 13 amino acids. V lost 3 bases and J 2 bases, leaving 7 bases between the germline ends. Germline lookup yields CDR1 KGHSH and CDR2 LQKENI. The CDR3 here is CASSPRDNTEAFF. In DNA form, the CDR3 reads TGTGCCAGCTCACCCCGGGACAACACTGAAGCTTTCTTT. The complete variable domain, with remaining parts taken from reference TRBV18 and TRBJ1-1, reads NAGVMQNPRHLVRRRGQEARLRCSPMKGHSHVYWYRQLPEEGLKFMVYLQKENIIDESGMPKERFSAEFPKEGPSILRIQQVVRGDSAAYFCASSPRDNTEAFFGQGTRLTVV.